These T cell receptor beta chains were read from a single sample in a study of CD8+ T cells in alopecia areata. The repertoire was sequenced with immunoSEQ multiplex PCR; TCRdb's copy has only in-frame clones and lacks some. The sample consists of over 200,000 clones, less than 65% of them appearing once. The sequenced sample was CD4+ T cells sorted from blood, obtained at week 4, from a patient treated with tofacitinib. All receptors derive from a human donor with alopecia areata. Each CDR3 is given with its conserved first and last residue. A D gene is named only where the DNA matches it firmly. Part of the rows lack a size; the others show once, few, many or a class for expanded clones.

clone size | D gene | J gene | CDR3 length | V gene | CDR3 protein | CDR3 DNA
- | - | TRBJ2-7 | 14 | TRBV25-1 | CASSDRSGVWEQYF | TGTGCCAGCAGTGACAGAAGTGGGGTGTGGGAGCAGTACTTC
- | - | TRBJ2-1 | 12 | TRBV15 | CATSRGAGEQFF | TGTGCCACCAGCAGAGGGGCTGGAGAGCAGTTCTTC
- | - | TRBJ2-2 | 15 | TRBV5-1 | CASSFARVDTGELFF | TGCGCCAGCAGCTTCGCCAGGGTAGATACCGGGGAGCTGTTTTTT
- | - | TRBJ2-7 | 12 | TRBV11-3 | CASSLADLGLYF | TGTGCCAGCAGCTTGGCCGATCTGGGGTTGTACTTC
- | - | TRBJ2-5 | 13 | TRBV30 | CAWSARFRGTQYF | TGTGCCTGGAGTGCCAGATTCCGGGGGACCCAGTACTTC
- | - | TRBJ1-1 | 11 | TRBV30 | CAWSQNGGAFF | TGTGCCTGGAGTCAGAACGGTGGGGCTTTCTTT
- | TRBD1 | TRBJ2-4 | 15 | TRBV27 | CASSSGQGAKNIQYF | TGTGCCAGCAGTTCAGGACAGGGGGCCAAAAACATTCAGTACTTC
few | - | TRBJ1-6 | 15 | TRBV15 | CATSSEMWEGSPLHF | TGTGCCACCAGTTCAGAGATGTGGGAGGGCTCACCCCTCCACTTT
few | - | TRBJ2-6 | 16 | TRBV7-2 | CASSPGNSGGANVLTF | TGTGCCAGCAGCCCAGGGAACAGCGGTGGGGCCAACGTCCTGACTTTC
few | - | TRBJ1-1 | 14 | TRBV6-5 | CASSYSRDLGEAFF | TGTGCCAGCAGTTACTCGAGGGACTTAGGTGAAGCTTTCTTT
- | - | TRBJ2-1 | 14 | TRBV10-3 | CAISRGSGYNEQFF | TGTGCCATCAGTCGAGGTAGCGGATACAATGAGCAGTTCTTC
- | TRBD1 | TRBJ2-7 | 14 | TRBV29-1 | CSVVIRTGACEQYF | TGCAGCGTGGTGATCCGGACAGGGGCTTGCGAGCAGTACTTC
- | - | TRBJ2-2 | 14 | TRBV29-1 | CSVLSGRITGELFF | TGCAGCGTTCTAAGCGGTCGGATCACCGGGGAGCTGTTTTTT
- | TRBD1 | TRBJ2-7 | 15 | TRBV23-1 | CASVQGAGLVYEQYF | TGCGCCAGCGTCCAGGGGGCAGGGTTAGTCTACGAGCAGTACTTC
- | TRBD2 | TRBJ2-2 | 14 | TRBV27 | CASSLRGDTGELFF | TGTGCCAGCAGTTTGCGGGGGGACACCGGGGAGCTGTTTTTT
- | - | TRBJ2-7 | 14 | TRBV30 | CAWSPGDRFYEQYF | TGTGCCTGGAGTCCAGGGGACCGTTTCTACGAGCAGTACTTC
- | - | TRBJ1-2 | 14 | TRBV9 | CASTVGIEAYGYTF | TGTGCCAGCACGGTAGGGATTGAGGCCTATGGCTACACCTTC
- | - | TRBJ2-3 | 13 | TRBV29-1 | CSARTDSTDTQYF | TGCAGCGCGAGAACAGATTCCACAGATACGCAGTATTTT
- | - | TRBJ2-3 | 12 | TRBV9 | CASSVETDTQYF | TGTGCCAGCAGCGTAGAGACAGATACGCAGTATTTT
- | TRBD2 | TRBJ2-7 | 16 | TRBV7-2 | CASSLGASGLDYEQYF | TGTGCCAGCAGCTTAGGGGCTAGCGGGCTAGACTACGAGCAGTACTTC
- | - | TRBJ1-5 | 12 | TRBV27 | CASSFRGQPQHF | TGTGCCAGCAGTTTCCGGGGTCAGCCCCAGCATTTT
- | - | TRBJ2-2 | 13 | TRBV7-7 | CASSPEGPGELFF | TGTGCTAGCAGCCCGGAGGGCCCCGGGGAGCTGTTTTTT
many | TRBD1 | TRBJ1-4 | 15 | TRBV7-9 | CASSPGDRRNEKLFF | TGTGCCAGCAGCCCCGGGGACAGGCGGAATGAAAAACTGTTTTTT
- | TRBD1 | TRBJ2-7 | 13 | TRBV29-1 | CSVETQGEYEQYF | TGCAGCGTTGAAACCCAGGGGGAATACGAGCAGTACTTC
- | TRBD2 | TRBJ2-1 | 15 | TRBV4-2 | CASSLGLAEVNEQFF | TGTGCCAGCAGCCTGGGACTAGCAGAGGTTAATGAGCAGTTCTTC
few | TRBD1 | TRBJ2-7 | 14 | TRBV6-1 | CASTGDRGSYEQYF | TGTGCCAGCACCGGGGACAGGGGCTCCTACGAGCAGTACTTC
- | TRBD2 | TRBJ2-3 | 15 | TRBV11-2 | CASRISGGGGDTQYF | TGTGCCAGCAGGATAAGCGGGGGAGGCGGAGATACGCAGTATTTT
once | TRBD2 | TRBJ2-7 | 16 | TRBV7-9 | CASSSLAGGRAYEQYF | TGTGCCAGCAGCTCTTTGGCGGGGGGCCGAGCCTACGAGCAGTACTTC
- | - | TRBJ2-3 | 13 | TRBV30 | CAWSVLEFTRQYF | TGTGCCTGGAGTGTACTAGAGTTTACTAGGCAGTATTTT
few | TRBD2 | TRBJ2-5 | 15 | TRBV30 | CAWEKLAGGPETQYF | TGTGCCTGGGAGAAACTAGCGGGGGGGCCCGAGACCCAGTACTTC
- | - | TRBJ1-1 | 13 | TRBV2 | CASRGIVNTEAFF | TGTGCCAGCCGAGGTATCGTGAACACTGAAGCTTTCTTT
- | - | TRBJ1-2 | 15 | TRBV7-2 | CASSVRVQGNYGYTF | TGTGCCAGCAGCGTCCGAGTCCAGGGGAACTATGGCTACACCTTC
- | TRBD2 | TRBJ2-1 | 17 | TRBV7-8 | CASSLGASGATYNEQFF | TGTGCCAGCAGCTTAGGGGCTAGCGGGGCTACCTACAATGAGCAGTTCTTC
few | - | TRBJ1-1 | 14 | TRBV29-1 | CSVEGQGMNTEAFF | TGCAGCGTTGAAGGGCAGGGAATGAACACTGAAGCTTTCTTT
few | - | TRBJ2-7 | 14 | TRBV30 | CAWSLGQANYEQYF | TGTGCCTGGAGTTTGGGACAAGCCAACTACGAGCAGTACTTC
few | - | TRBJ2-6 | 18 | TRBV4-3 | CASSQDPGHISGANVLTF | TGCGCCAGCAGCCAAGACCCGGGACACATTTCTGGGGCCAACGTCCTGACTTTC